This entry lists 20 T cell receptor beta chains sequenced from one sample in a study of OX40 agonist ivuxolimab in advanced cancers. The assay was immunoSEQ multiplex PCR, and TCRdb's table has in-frame clones only and misses some. The sample yields 55,000 to 70,000 clones, roughly 80% seen once. Here the sequenced sample was CD4+ or CD8+ T cells sorted from blood, taken in a trial of the OX40 agonist ivuxolimab. These receptors came from an adult with an advanced solid tumor such as melanoma, head and neck, liver or kidney cancer.

This sequence joins TRBV30 and TRBJ1-4; tentatively, D is TRBD1 (5 bases). Deletions cut 4 bases from V and 6 bases from J, with 12 bases between. Germline V lookup: CDR1 GTSNPN, CDR2 SVGIG (reference sequence). The CDR3 consists of 13 residues. In nucleotides, the CDR3 is TGTGCCTGGACCCACGGGACGGATGAAAAACTGTTTTTT. This translates into CAWTHGTDEKLFF.

This chain joins TRBV10-3 and TRBJ1-1; D gene unclear. The CDR3 is 16 amino acids. Germline V lookup: CDR1 ENHRY, CDR2 SYGVKD. V was cut by 0 bases and J by 3 bases, with 14 bases left in between. CDR3 residues: CAISESSTLQDTEAFF. CDR3 in DNA: TGTGCCATCAGTGAGTCTTCAACCCTCCAGGACACTGAAGCTTTCTTT.

CDR3 residues: CASSGTRLSYNEQFF. The CDR3 region has the DNA TGTGCCAGCAGTGGGACTCGATTGTCCTACAATGAGCAGTTCTTC. This sequence joins TRBV2 and TRBJ2-1; tentatively, D is TRBD2 (5 bases). There are 15 residues in the CDR3. Looked up from germline, CDR1 is SNHLY and CDR2 is FYNNEI. The V gene lost 4 bases and the J gene lost 1 base, with 11 bases spanning the gap.

The rearrangement joins TRBV19 to TRBJ1-2; tentatively, D is TRBD1 (6 bases). Deletions cut 5 bases from V and 0 bases from J, with 10 bases between. The CDR3 consists of 14 residues. Germline assignment: CDR1 LNHDA and CDR2 SQIVND (reference sequence). The CDR3 nucleotides are TGTGCCAGTAGTCCAGGGGTGTCTAACTATGGCTACACCTTC. Translated: CASSPGVSNYGYTF.

The rearrangement links TRBV2 to TRBJ2-7; TRBD1 matches 7 bases. V gave up 1 base and J gave up 0 bases; unmatched junction bases: 3. The CDR3 length is 15 residues. The germline CDR1 and CDR2 sequences are SNHLY and FYNNEI. The CDR3 nucleotides are TGTGCCAGCAGTGAAGGACAGGGAAGCTCCTACGAGCAGTACGTC. Its protein is CASSEGQGSSYEQYV.

The chain couples TRBV5-1 to TRBJ2-2, with 14 bases fitting TRBD2. CDR1 and CDR2 from the germline V gene are SGHRS and YFSETQ. The length of the CDR3 is 16 residues. V shed 4 bases, J shed 4 bases, and the junction held 3 bases outside the gene matches. CDR3 DNA: TGCGCCAGCAGCGTCGGGACTAGCGGGGGCACCGGGGAGCTGTTTTTT. Its translation: CASSVGTSGGTGELFF.

This sequence joins TRBV7-9 and TRBJ2-5; D possibly matches TRBD1 or TRBD2 (6 bases each). The CDR3 spans 15 residues. Trimming removed 2 bases from V and 5 bases from J, with 15 bases in between. The germline V gene has CDR1 SEHNR and CDR2 FQNEAQ (reference sequence). The CDR3 DNA is TGTGCCAGCAGCTTACCGAGGGGGGCAGGGGAGACCCAGTACTTC. This sequence encodes CASSLPRGAGETQYF. Together with reference TRBV7-9 and TRBJ2-5, the CDR3 gives the full variable domain: DTGVSQNPRHKITKRGQNVTFRCDPISEHNRLYWYRQTLGQGPEFLTYFQNEAQLEKSRLLSDRFSAERPKGSFSTLEIQRTEQGDSAMYLCASSLPRGAGETQYFGPGTRLLVL.

In its sample, this clone was seen once. V usage is TRBV28 and J usage is TRBJ1-2; possible D gene TRBD1, 6 bases. The germline V gene encodes CDR1 MDHEN and CDR2 SYDVKM. The CDR3 runs 14 residues. Trimming stripped 1 base from V and 6 bases from J, with 12 bases between. Here the CDR3 reads CASSLSGQGHGYTF. CDR3 in DNA: TGTGCCAGCAGTTTATCGGGTCAGGGGCATGGCTACACCTTC.

This clone showed up just a few times. The rearrangement links TRBV19 to TRBJ1-5, with D unresolved. The length of the CDR3 is 13 residues. Trimming shortened V by 5 bases and J by 0 bases, and 5 bases separated the two germline ends. CDR1 LNHDA and CDR2 SQIVND come from the germline V gene (reference sequence). The CDR3 DNA follows: TGTGCCAGTAGTCGGGATAGCAATCAGCCCCAGCATTTT. Residues: CASSRDSNQPQHF.

The chain combines TRBV5-5 with TRBJ2-7, with D uncertain. The CDR3 sequence is 13 residues long. V lost 1 base to trimming and J lost 5 bases, with 10 bases between them. Germline loops: CDR1 SGHKS, CDR2 YYEKEE (reference sequence). In nucleotides, the CDR3 is TGTGCCAGCAGCTTGTACCTTCGTAACGAGCAGTACTTC. This sequence encodes CASSLYLRNEQYF.

The chain couples TRBV28 to TRBJ1-4, with a tentative D call TRBD1 (5 bases). V was trimmed by 8 bases and J by 3 bases, leaving 19 bases between them. The length of the CDR3 is 16 residues. Germline values: CDR1 MDHEN, CDR2 SYDVKM. The CDR3 region is CASSLGGGRANEKLFF. The CDR3 nucleotides are TGTGCCAGCTCCCTCGGGGGGGGTAGAGCTAATGAAAAACTGTTTTTT.

The chain carries TRBV2 and TRBJ1-2; tentative D call: TRBD1 (5 bases). Trimming left V 6 bases short and J 7 bases short, with 21 bases between. In germline, CDR1 is SNHLY, CDR2 FYNNEI. The CDR3 consists of 15 residues. The CDR3 coding sequence is TGTGCCAGCAGGTTGGGGAGCGGGGCGTTAGGTGGCTACACCTTC. This translates into CASRLGSGALGGYTF.

The V call is TRBV7-8, the J call TRBJ1-4; D gene unclear. The germline V gene has CDR1 SGHVS and CDR2 FQNEAQ. The CDR3 extends over 12 amino acids. With 5 bases removed from V and 7 bases from J, the gap between germline ends came to 8 bases. This CDR3 is CASSDTAEKLFF. In DNA, the CDR3 is TGTGCCAGCAGCGACACAGCTGAAAAACTGTTTTTT.

The chain joins TRBV6-6 to TRBJ2-5, with D perhaps matching TRBD1 (5 bases). Germline V lookup: CDR1 MNHNY, CDR2 SVGAGI (reference sequence). The length of the CDR3 is 14 residues. V was pared by 6 bases and J by 4 bases, with 15 bases between. The CDR3 DNA reads as TGTGCCAGCAGGGACACTCCGCCTGCAGAGACCCAGTACTTC. Translation: CASRDTPPAETQYF.

The chain employs TRBV7-6 and TRBJ2-2; no definite D call. This CDR3 contains 13 residues. Trimming stripped 0 bases from V and 10 bases from J, with 9 bases between. Germline V gene sequence: CDR1 SGHVS, CDR2 FNYEAQ. The CDR3 DNA reads as TGTGCCAGCAGCTTAGCCTCTGTGAAGGAGCTGTTTTTT. Its protein product is CASSLASVKELFF.

V and J are TRBV5-6 and TRBJ1-1; D is undetermined. V gave up 8 bases and J gave up 1 base, with 9 bases separating them. The germline V gene encodes CDR1 SGHDT and CDR2 YYEEEE. The CDR3 length is 12 residues. The CDR3 here is CASTGGNTEAFF. CDR3 sequence (DNA): TGTGCCAGTACCGGAGGGAACACTGAAGCTTTCTTT.

The table lists this clone with a count of one. This chain uses TRBV29-1 with TRBJ2-1, with D uncertain. In germline, CDR1 is SQVTM, CDR2 ANQGSEA. The ends were cut back, 1 base at V and 4 bases at J, with 14 bases in the middle. The CDR3 has 15 residues. CDR3 DNA sequence: TGCAGCGTTGAAGTGGGCTCTCCAAGGTACAATGAGCAGTTCTTC. Its protein product is CSVEVGSPRYNEQFF.

The chain carries TRBV11-2 and TRBJ2-7, with 7 bases identical to TRBD2. Germline lookup yields CDR1 SGHAT and CDR2 FQNNGV. The ends lost 0 bases at V and 0 bases at J; junction bases unmatched: 2. The CDR3 sequence is 15 residues long. The CDR3 here is CASSLEAGSSYEQYF. The CDR3 nucleotides are TGTGCCAGCAGCTTAGAAGCGGGGAGCTCCTACGAGCAGTACTTC.

This clone was seen a handful of times. The chain links TRBV4-1 to TRBJ1-3; D not certain. V shed 4 bases and J shed 6 bases, with 13 bases lying between them. The CDR3 sequence is 14 residues long. Germline loops: CDR1 MGHRA, CDR2 YSYEKL. The CDR3 protein is CASSPGIAQNTIYF. The DNA for the CDR3 is TGCGCCAGCAGCCCAGGAATAGCCCAAAACACCATATATTTT.

Details on this clone: This likely comes from a read error, as the CDR3 has no conserved phenylalanine or tryptophan at its end. This chain links TRBV15 with TRBJ1-1; no clear D gene. Germline-derived CDR1 and CDR2 are LNHNV and YYDKDF (reference sequence). The V end lost 0 bases, the J end lost 1 base, and 6 bases lay between the germline ends. The CDR3 loop spans 14 amino acids. In nucleotides, the CDR3 is TGTGCCACCAGCAGAGATTGGAAGAACACTGAAGCTTTCCTT. It is translated as CATSRDWKNTEAFL.